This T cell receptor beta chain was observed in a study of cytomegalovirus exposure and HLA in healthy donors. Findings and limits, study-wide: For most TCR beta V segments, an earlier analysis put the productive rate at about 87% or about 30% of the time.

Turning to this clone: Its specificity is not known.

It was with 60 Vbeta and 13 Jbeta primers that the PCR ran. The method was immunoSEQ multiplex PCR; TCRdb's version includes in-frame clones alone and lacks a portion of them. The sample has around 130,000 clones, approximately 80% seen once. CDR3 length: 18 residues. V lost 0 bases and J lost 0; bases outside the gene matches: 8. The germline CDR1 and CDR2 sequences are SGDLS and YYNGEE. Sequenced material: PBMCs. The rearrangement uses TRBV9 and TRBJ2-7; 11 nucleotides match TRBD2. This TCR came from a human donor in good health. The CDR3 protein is CASSVGLAGGPSSYEQYF. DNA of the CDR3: TGTGCCAGCAGCGTAGGGCTAGCGGGGGGCCCTAGCTCCTACGAGCAGTACTTC.